The sample holds a few counts of the clone carrying this T cell receptor (beta chain). The antigen is undetermined. A junction boundary mismatches the germline segment, possibly from a read error. This record comes from a study of response to subunit inactivated influenza vaccine. Notes on the study in general: Each seasonal influenza vaccination recruits few new T cells, the authors suggested.

TCRdb analysed the RT-PCR reads with MiXCR anew, one entry per CDR3 protein. The sample consists of about 540,000 distinct CDR3 sequences, 20% to 25% of them appearing once. CDR3 length: 14 amino acids. Germline assignment: CDR1 SGHRS and CDR2 YFSETQ. The sample was also linked to a second study, of T cells expressing NK-cell markers. From that report: In generating TCR beta cDNA, 5'RACE template switching with UMIs was used. In the group of eight sequenced donors, seven were HCMV-seropositive and one was seronegative. Where several donors were concerned, these clonotypes also led the CD3+CD56-NKG2C+ fraction.

The chain joins TRBV5-1 to TRBJ2-1; 8 bases line up with TRBD2. The clonotype was recovered from a man aged 50-59 years who received an inactivated influenza vaccine. This sample comprised CD4+ T cells sorted from PBMCs, obtained about 11 days after vaccination. The CDR3 bases are TGCGCCAGCAGCCCCGGCCAAAAGCGGGGGCCCGTTCTCTTC. Translation: CASSPGQKRGPVLF.